This is a list of T cell receptor beta chains from one sample in a study of T cells in localized non-small cell lung cancer. Sequencing was performed with immunoSEQ multiplex PCR; in TCRdb, only in-frame clones are kept and a portion is missing. The data show roughly 48,000 clones, 60% to 85% seen once. The source was PBMCs, collected before any cancer treatment. All receptors come from a woman aged 35-75 years with stage II lung adenocarcinoma. Each CDR3 is given with its conserved first and last residue. D genes are given only for firm matches. Clone size, where shown, is once, few, many, or a class for clones that have expanded.

D	V	size	J	DNA	CDR3
-	TRBV7-2	-	TRBJ2-2	TGTGCCAGCAGCTTAGACACCTACACCGGGGAGCTGTTTTTT	CASSLDTYTGELFF
-	TRBV27	-	TRBJ1-4	TGTGCCAGCAGTTCCGGGGCTAATGAAAAACTGTTTTTT	CASSSGANEKLFF
TRBD2	TRBV19	-	TRBJ2-1	TGTGCCAGTAGTCCCTCCAGGGCGGGGAGGGGTGAGCAGTTCTTC	CASSPSRAGRGEQFF
TRBD2	TRBV10-3	-	TRBJ2-1	TGTGCCATCAGTGACCCGGGGGGGTCCCACAATGAGCAGTTCTTC	CAISDPGGSHNEQFF
-	TRBV7-2	few	TRBJ2-1	TGTGCCAGCAGCTCACAGAGGTACAATGAGCAGTTCTTC	CASSSQRYNEQFF
TRBD2	TRBV10-2	-	TRBJ2-2	TGCGCCAGCCGGGGGGGGCAAAACACCGGGGAGCTGTTTTTT	CASRGGQNTGELFF
TRBD1	TRBV4-2	-	TRBJ1-1	TGTGCCAGCAGCCAAGATAGGGGGCCGGACACTGAAGCTTTCTTT	CASSQDRGPDTEAFF
TRBD1	TRBV7-9	few	TRBJ1-2	TGTGCCAGCAGCCCGCGGACAGGTATTAACTATGGCTACACCTTC	CASSPRTGINYGYTF
TRBD2	TRBV5-4	-	TRBJ2-1	TGTGCCAGCAGCCTCAAGCGGGGGGGGTCCTACAATGAGCAGTTCTTC	CASSLKRGGSYNEQFF
-	TRBV6-5	-	TRBJ2-3	TGTGCCAGCAGTTACTCGAAGGGCAAAGATACGCAGTATTTT	CASSYSKGKDTQYF
-	TRBV2	-	TRBJ1-1	TGTGCCAGCAGTTTTCAGGGCACTGAAGCTTTCTTT	CASSFQGTEAFF
TRBD1	TRBV9	few	TRBJ1-1	TGTGCCAGCAGCGTAAAGCCGACAGGGATCGGCACTGAAGCTTTCTTT	CASSVKPTGIGTEAFF
-	TRBV6-6	-	TRBJ2-1	TGTGCCAGCAGTTTGGGAGAGCAGTTCTTC	CASSLGEQFF
-	TRBV15	-	TRBJ1-1	TGTGCCACCAGCAGGGCTAGTTTGAACACTGAAGCTTTCTTT	CATSRASLNTEAFF
TRBD1	TRBV7-9	-	TRBJ1-1	TGTGCCAGCAGCTCGGCAGGGGGCTTTGAAGCTTTCTTT	CASSSAGGFEAFF
-	TRBV7-3	few	TRBJ1-1	TGTGCCAGCAGCTCACAGCAAGGGACTGAAGCTTTCTTT	CASSSQQGTEAFF
TRBD2	TRBV7-2	-	TRBJ2-7	TGTGCCAGCAGCTTAGCTGTGACTAGCGTATCCTACGAGCAGTACTTC	CASSLAVTSVSYEQYF